In this sample, the clone carrying this T cell receptor (beta chain) turned up once. This sample is drawn from a study of blood T cell repertoires in COVID-19. Study-level information: T cells, B-cell-depleted T cells, or PBMCs provided the cDNA or gDNA that served as material.

Per the germline V gene, CDR1 is SGHRS and CDR2 is YFSETQ. After removal of 4 bases from V and 6 bases from J, the junction contained 8 bases not matched to a gene. The CDR3 is 14 amino acids. Produced via immunoSEQ multiplex PCR; TCRdb's table is partial and in-frame only. The sample shows under 150,000 clones, about 84% of them seen only once. Sequencing was performed on peripheral blood. The source of this sequence is a woman aged 80 or over in a cohort sampled during active or convalescent COVID-19. The chain carries TRBV5-1 and TRBJ2-3, with 7 positions matching TRBD2. The CDR3 spells CASSPGEGGDTQYF. The CDR3 nucleotides read TGCGCCAGCAGCCCGGGGGAGGGAGGGGATACGCAGTATTTT.